Presented here are 2 T cell receptor beta chains from one specimen sequenced in a study of blood T cell repertoires in COVID-19. Profiling relied on immunoSEQ multiplex PCR, and the TCRdb table lists in-frame clones only, not all of them. The sample lists roughly 150,000 clones, 70% to 90% seen once, with roughly 8% in the top ten. Specimen: peripheral blood. The receptors here all came from a woman aged 55-69 years with COVID-19, enrolled during active disease.

The rearrangement links TRBV11-3 to TRBJ2-1; 8 bases are a match to TRBD1. The V gene's germline CDR1 is SGHNT and CDR2 YENEEA. The CDR3 runs 17 residues. J gave up 3 bases and V 3 bases, and 10 bases lay outside the gene matches. The CDR3 DNA is TGTGCCAGCAGCTTCGCCTCCGGGACAGGCCGCTACAATGAGCAGTTCTTC. This translates into CASSFASGTGRYNEQFF. The full variable domain, with the rest looked up from reference TRBV11-3 and TRBJ2-1, is EAGVVQSPRYKIIEKKQPVAFWCNPISGHNTLYWYLQNLGQGPELLIRYENEEAVDDSQLPKDRFSAERLKGVDSTLKIQPAELGDSAVYLCASSFASGTGRYNEQFFGPGTRLTVL.

This clone was counted once. V gene TRBV5-1 combines with J gene TRBJ1-4; a weak D match, TRBD1 (6 bases). Germline CDR1 and CDR2: SGHRS and YFSETQ. This CDR3 region has 14 residues. Trimming took 4 bases from V and 0 from J, leaving 7 bases between them. CDR3 in DNA: TGCGCCAGCAGCCCAGGGGCAACTAATGAAAAACTGTTTTTT. This gives the protein CASSPGATNEKLFF.